The T cell receptor (beta chain) described here comes from a study of T cells in Graves' hyperthyroidism and ophthalmopathy. Germline values: CDR1 LNHDA, CDR2 SQIVND (reference sequence). Trimming shortened V by 3 bases and J by 7 bases, and 4 bases separated the two germline ends. CDR3 size: 11 residues. This clonotype occurred a few times. Its antigen is unidentified. Every diagnosis used clinical symptoms, serum thyroxine and TRAb, thyroid ultrasound and orbital computed tomography. Cells are PBMCs isolated from around 10 ml of fresh blood. RNA transcripts were the template for amplifying TCR beta CDR3 regions. HTBI primers were employed in a first-round RT-PCR of the TCR CDR3. Each CDR3 protein gets one entry after TCRdb re-called the multiplex PCR reads with MiXCR. In the table there are some 700,000 distinct CDR3 sequences, 15% to 20% of which are singletons. Overall study findings and caveats: Model predictions of ophthalmopathy came a median around 6.5 months before onset. Most thyroid-expanded clonotypes above 0.001 were also found in blood.

This clonotype was sampled from a middle-aged man with Graves' hyperthyroidism. Input material: blood. This chain uses TRBV19 with TRBJ2-1; D unresolved. The CDR3 DNA reads TGTGCCAGTAGTATGGGAAATGAGCAGTTCTTC. Protein product: CASSMGNEQFF.